This T cell receptor beta chain derives from a study of OX40 agonist ivuxolimab in advanced cancers. Study context: Partial responses occurred in three patients (one hepatocellular carcinoma, two cutaneous melanoma).

Sequencing was performed with immunoSEQ multiplex PCR; in TCRdb, only in-frame clones are kept and a portion is missing. The data show more than 25,000 clones, with 65% to 85% seen just once and approximately 25% held by the top ten. With 4 bases removed from V and 5 bases from J, the gap between germline ends came to 5 bases. Germline CDR1 and CDR2: MNHEY and SMNVEV (reference sequence). The CDR3 runs 11 residues. This specimen consisted of CD4+ or CD8+ T cells sorted from blood, obtained in a trial of the OX40 agonist ivuxolimab. This TCR came from an adult with an advanced solid tumor such as melanoma, head and neck, liver or kidney cancer. V usage is TRBV27 and J usage is TRBJ2-5; D unresolved. The chain's CDR3 is CASSSSETQYF. As DNA, the CDR3 is TGTGCCAGCAGTTCCTCGGAGACCCAGTACTTC.